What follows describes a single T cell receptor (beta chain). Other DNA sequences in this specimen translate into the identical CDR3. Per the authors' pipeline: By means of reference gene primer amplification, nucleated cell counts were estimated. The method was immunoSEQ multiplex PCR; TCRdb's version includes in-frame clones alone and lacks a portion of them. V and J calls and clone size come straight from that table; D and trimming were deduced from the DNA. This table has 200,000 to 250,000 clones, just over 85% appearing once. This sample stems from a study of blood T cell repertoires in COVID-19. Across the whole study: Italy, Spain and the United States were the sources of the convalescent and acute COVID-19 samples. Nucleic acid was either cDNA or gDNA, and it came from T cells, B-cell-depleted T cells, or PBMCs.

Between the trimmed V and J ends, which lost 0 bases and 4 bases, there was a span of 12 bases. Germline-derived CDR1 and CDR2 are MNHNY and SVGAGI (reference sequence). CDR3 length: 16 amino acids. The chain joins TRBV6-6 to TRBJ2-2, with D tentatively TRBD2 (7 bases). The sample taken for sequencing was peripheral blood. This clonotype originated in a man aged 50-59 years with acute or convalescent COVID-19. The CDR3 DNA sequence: TGTGCCAGCAGTTACTCGGGGGGGGCGCCCACCGGGGAGCTGTTTTTT. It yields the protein CASSYSGGAPTGELFF.